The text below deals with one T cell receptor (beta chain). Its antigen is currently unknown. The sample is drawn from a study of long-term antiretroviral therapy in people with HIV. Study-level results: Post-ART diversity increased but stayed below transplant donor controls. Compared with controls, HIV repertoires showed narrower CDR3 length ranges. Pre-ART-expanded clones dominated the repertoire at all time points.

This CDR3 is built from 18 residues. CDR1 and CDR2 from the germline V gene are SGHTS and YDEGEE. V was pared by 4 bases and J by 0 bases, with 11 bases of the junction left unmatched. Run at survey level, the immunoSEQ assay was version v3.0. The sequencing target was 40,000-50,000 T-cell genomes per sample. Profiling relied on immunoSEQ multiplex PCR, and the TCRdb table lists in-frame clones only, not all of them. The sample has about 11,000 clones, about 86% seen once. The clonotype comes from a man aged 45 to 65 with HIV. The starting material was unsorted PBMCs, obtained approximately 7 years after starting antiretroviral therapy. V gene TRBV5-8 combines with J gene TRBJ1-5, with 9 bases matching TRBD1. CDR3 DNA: TGTGCCAGCAGCATGGGACAGGGCGTTCGATATAGCAATCAGCCCCAGCATTTT. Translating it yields CASSMGQGVRYSNQPQHF. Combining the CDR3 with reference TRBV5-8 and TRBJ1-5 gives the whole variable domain EAGVTQSPTHLIKTRGQQATLRCSPISGHTSVYWYQQALGLGLQFLLWYDEGEERNRGNFPPRFSGRQFPNYSSELNVNALELEDSALYLCASSMGQGVRYSNQPQHFGDGTRLSIL.